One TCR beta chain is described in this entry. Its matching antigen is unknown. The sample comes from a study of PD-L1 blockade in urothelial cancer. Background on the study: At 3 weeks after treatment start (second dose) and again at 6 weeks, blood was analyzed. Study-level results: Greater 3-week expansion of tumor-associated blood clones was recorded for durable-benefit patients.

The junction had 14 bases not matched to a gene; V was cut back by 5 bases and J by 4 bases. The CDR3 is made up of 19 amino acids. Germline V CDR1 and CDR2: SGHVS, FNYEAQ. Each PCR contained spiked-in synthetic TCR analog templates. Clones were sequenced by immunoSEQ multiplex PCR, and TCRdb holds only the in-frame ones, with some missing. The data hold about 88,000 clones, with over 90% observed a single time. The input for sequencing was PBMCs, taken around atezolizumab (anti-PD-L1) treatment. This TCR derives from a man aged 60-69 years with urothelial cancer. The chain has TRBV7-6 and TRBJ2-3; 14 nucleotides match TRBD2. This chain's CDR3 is CASSVVEGLAGAVADTQYF. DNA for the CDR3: TGTGCCAGCAGCGTAGTGGAGGGACTAGCGGGAGCAGTTGCAGATACGCAGTATTTT.